This T cell receptor beta chain was profiled in a study of T cell repertoires in cytomegalovirus infection. The CDR3 sequence is 14 residues long. The germline V gene encodes CDR1 MGHRA and CDR2 YSYEKL. Trimming shortened V by 1 base and J by 1 base, and 7 bases separated the two germline ends. Whole-study results and caveats: Ex vivo responses were dominated by HLA-C-restricted CMV-specific TCR beta clonotypes.

TCRdb called the reads again in MiXCR, with one record for every CDR3 protein. This sample has some 920,000 distinct CDR3 sequences, with approximately 31% found just once. Concerning this clonotype itself: The antigen is not known.

The chain couples TRBV4-1 to TRBJ1-1; D gene ambiguous. The sequence derives from a human donor in good health (CMV status not recorded). Some clones in this sample may be carry-over from other donors' samples. Sample: cultured CD8+ T cells from PBMCs, taken from culture after CMV antigen stimulation. The CDR3 is CASSQVMENTEAFF. The CDR3 DNA reads TGCGCCAGCAGCCAAGTAATGGAGAACACTGAAGCTTTCTTT.